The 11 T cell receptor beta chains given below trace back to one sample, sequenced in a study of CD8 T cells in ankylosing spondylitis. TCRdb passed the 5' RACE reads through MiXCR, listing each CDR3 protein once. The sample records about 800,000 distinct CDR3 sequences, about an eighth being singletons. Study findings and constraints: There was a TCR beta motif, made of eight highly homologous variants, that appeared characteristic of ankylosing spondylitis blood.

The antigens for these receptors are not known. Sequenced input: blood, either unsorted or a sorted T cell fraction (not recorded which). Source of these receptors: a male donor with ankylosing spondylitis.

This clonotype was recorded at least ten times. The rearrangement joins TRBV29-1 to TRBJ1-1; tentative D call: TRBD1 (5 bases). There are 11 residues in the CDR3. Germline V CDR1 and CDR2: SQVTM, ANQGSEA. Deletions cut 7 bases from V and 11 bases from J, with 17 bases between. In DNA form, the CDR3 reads TGCAGCGCCGGTACCGGGACCAGTGCTTTCTTT. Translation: CSAGTGTSAFF.

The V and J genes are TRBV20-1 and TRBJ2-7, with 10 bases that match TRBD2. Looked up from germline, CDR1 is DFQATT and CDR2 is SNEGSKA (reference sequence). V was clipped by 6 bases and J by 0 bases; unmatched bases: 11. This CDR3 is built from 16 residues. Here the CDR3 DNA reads TGCAGTGCCCCGACTAGCGGGCGTCTTAGCTCCTACGAGCAGTACTTC. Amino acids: CSAPTSGRLSSYEQYF.

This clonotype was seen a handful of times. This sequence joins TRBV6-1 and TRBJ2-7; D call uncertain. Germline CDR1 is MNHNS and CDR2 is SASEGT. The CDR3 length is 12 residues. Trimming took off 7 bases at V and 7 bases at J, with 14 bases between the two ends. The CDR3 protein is CASKPGIKEQYF. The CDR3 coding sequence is TGTGCCAGCAAACCTGGGATAAAGGAGCAGTACTTC.

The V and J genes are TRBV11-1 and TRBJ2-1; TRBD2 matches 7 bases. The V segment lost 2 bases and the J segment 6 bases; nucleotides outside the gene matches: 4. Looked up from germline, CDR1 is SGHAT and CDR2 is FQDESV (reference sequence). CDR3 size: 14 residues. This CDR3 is CASSLRGSVNEQFF. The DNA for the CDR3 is TGTGCCAGCAGCTTACGCGGGAGCGTCAATGAGCAGTTCTTC.

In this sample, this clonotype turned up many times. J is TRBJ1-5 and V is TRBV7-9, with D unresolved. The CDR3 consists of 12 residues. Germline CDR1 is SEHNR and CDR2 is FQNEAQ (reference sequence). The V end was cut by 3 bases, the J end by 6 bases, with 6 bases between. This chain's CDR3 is CASSFSAQPQHF. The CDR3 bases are TGTGCCAGCAGCTTCTCCGCTCAGCCCCAGCATTTT.

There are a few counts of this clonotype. The CDR3 sequence: CSAQGADEKLFF. In DNA, the CDR3 is TGCAGCGCCCAGGGGGCAGATGAAAAACTGTTTTTT. The chain joins TRBV29-1 to TRBJ1-4; 8 nucleotides line up with TRBD1. Germline V gene lookup returns CDR1 SQVTM and CDR2 ANQGSEA. J gave up 6 bases and V 7 bases, and 4 bases lay outside the gene matches. The CDR3 runs to 12 residues. The full variable domain, its missing parts supplied by reference TRBV29-1 and TRBJ1-4, is SAVISQKPSRDICQRGTSLTIQCQVDSQVTMMFWYRQQPGQSLTLIATANQGSEATYESGFVIDKFPISRPNLTFSTLTVSNMSPEDSSIYLCSAQGADEKLFFGSGTQLSVL.

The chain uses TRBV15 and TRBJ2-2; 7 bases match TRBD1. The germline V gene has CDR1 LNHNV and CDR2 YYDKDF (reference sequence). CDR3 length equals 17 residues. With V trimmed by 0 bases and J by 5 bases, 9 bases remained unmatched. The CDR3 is CATSREIGTARTGELFF. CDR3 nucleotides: TGTGCCACCAGCAGAGAGATCGGGACAGCCAGGACCGGGGAGCTGTTTTTT.

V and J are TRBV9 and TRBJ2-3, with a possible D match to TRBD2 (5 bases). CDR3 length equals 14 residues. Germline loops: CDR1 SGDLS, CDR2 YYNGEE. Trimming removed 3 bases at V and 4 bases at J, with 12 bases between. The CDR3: CASSARGWPDTQYF. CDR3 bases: TGTGCCAGCAGCGCTCGAGGGTGGCCAGATACGCAGTATTTT.

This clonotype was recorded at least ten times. The DNA for the CDR3 is TGCAGTGCCGAGGTAGGCAATCAGCCCCAGCATTTT. Translated, it gives CSAEVGNQPQHF. The V call is TRBV20-1, the J call TRBJ1-5; the D is unclear. The V gene's germline CDR1 is DFQATT and CDR2 SNEGSKA (reference sequence). This CDR3 has 12 amino acids. V was cut by 6 bases and J by 2 bases, with 8 bases left in between.

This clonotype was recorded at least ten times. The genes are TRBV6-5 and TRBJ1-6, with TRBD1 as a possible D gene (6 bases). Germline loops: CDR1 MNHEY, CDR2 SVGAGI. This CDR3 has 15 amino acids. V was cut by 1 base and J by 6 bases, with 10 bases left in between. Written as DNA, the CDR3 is TGTGCCAGCAGTTACTGGAACAGGGCTAATTCACCCCTCCACTTT. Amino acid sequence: CASSYWNRANSPLHF.

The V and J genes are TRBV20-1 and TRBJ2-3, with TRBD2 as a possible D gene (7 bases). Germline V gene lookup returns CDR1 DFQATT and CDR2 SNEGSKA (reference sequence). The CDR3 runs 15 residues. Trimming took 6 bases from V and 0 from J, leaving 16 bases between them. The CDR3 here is CSAPKGGASTDTQYF. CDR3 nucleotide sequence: TGCAGTGCCCCTAAGGGGGGGGCGAGCACAGATACGCAGTATTTT.